These 13 T cell receptor beta chains were sequenced from one sample in a study of cytomegalovirus exposure and HLA in healthy donors. The data were produced by immunoSEQ multiplex PCR, yet TCRdb's version contains in-frame clones alone and is incomplete. The repertoire consists of some 150,000 clones, with roughly 91% occurring once and the leading ten covering about 3.1%. Sequenced material: PBMCs. Every receptor here comes from a woman between 18 and 30 years old in good health and CMV-seropositive.

The V and J genes are TRBV18 and TRBJ2-7; 7 bases fit TRBD1. CDR1 is KGHSH and CDR2 is LQKENI in the germline V gene. The junction had 7 bases not matched to a gene; V was cut back by 0 bases and J by 2 bases. CDR3 size: 16 residues. The CDR3 reads CASSPPLRQGTYEQYF. The CDR3 DNA reads TGTGCCAGCTCACCACCCCTAAGACAGGGCACCTACGAGCAGTACTTC.

This clone was counted a few times. The chain employs TRBV7-9 and TRBJ1-1; D unresolved. CDR1 is SEHNR and CDR2 is FQNEAQ in the germline V gene (reference sequence). The V gene lost 8 bases and the J gene lost 1 base, with 14 bases spanning the gap. The CDR3 is 14 amino acids. CDR3 DNA sequence: TGTGCCAGCTCTCTCGCGGTCTCGAACACTGAAGCTTTCTTT. Translation: CASSLAVSNTEAFF. The variable domain in full, completed from reference TRBV7-9 and TRBJ1-1, reads DTGVSQNPRHKITKRGQNVTFRCDPISEHNRLYWYRQTLGQGPEFLTYFQNEAQLEKSRLLSDRFSAERPKGSFSTLEIQRTEQGDSAMYLCASSLAVSNTEAFFGQGTRLTVV.

The CDR3 DNA follows: TGTGCCAGCAGTTACTCGATAGGGGATGAGCAGTTCTTC. Amino acid sequence: CASSYSIGDEQFF. V is TRBV6-6 and J is TRBJ2-1; possible D gene TRBD1, 5 bases. The CDR3 length is 13 residues. Germline V CDR1 and CDR2: MNHNY, SVGAGI (reference sequence). V lost 0 bases to trimming and J lost 8 bases, with 8 bases between them.

This chain links TRBV27 with TRBJ2-1; 7 bases line up with TRBD1. The trim removed 4 bases at V and 4 bases at J, leaving 13 bases unmatched. CDR3 size: 17 residues. Germline loops: CDR1 MNHEY, CDR2 SMNVEV (reference sequence). CDR3 protein: CASSSPHQGETYNEQFF. The CDR3 DNA reads TGTGCCAGCAGTTCCCCCCATCAGGGGGAAACTTACAATGAGCAGTTCTTC.

This chain links TRBV11-3 with TRBJ1-1; D is undetermined. The V end was cut by 7 bases, the J end by 7 bases, with 16 bases between. Germline CDR1 and CDR2: SGHNT and YENEEA. This CDR3 contains 13 residues. Here the CDR3 DNA reads TGTGCCAGCACGGCCGCGCGGCGCGGTGAAGCTTTCTTT. As protein: CASTAARRGEAFF.

This chain links TRBV9 with TRBJ2-3, with 10 bases matching TRBD2. Per the germline V gene, CDR1 is SGDLS and CDR2 is YYNGEE. The ends lost 0 bases at V and 12 bases at J; junction bases unmatched: 4. This CDR3 spans 13 amino acids. In nucleotides, the CDR3 is TGTGCCAGCAGCGTAGATCTAGCGGGAGTTCAGTATTTT. Amino acids: CASSVDLAGVQYF.

This chain links TRBV4-1 with TRBJ2-3; perhaps TRBD2 as D (7 bases). Trimming stripped 0 bases from V and 3 bases from J, with 19 bases between. Germline-derived CDR1 and CDR2 are MGHRA and YSYEKL. The CDR3 length is 18 residues. The CDR3 loop reads CASSQDSGAWGGTDTQYF. For the CDR3, the DNA is TGCGCCAGCAGCCAAGATTCGGGGGCGTGGGGAGGGACAGATACGCAGTATTTT.

The chain has TRBV7-8 and TRBJ2-7; the D is unclear. Germline V gene sequence: CDR1 SGHVS, CDR2 FQNEAQ. There are 16 residues in the CDR3. Trimming left V 5 bases short and J 0 bases short, with 17 bases between. CDR3 protein: CASSPIPAASSYEQYF. For the CDR3, the DNA is TGTGCCAGCAGCCCTATCCCGGCAGCTAGCTCCTACGAGCAGTACTTC. The variable domain in full, with the rest retrieved from reference TRBV7-8 and TRBJ2-7, is GAGVSQSPRYKVAKRGQDVALRCDPISGHVSLFWYQQALGQGPEFLTYFQNEAQLDKSGLPSDRFFAERPEGSVSTLKIQRTQQEDSAVYLCASSPIPAASSYEQYFGPGTRLTVT.

V is TRBV6-1 and J is TRBJ2-5; D uncertain. This CDR3 is 13 amino acids long. Germline V CDR1 and CDR2: MNHNS, SASEGT. The germline V and J ends were trimmed by 2 bases and 0 bases, with 4 bases remaining between them. The CDR3 spells CASSEQDQETQYF. The CDR3 DNA reads TGTGCCAGCAGTGAACAGGACCAAGAGACCCAGTACTTC.

V usage is TRBV15 and J usage is TRBJ1-3; D might be TRBD1 (5 bases). The ends were cut back, 0 bases at V and 0 bases at J, with 9 bases in the middle. CDR1 is LNHNV, CDR2 YYDKDF, per germline (reference sequence). The length of the CDR3 is 16 residues. The CDR3 loop reads CATSRDRTGSGNTIYF. The CDR3 coding sequence is TGTGCCACCAGCAGAGATCGCACAGGCTCTGGAAACACCATATATTTT. Variable domain in full (rest from reference TRBV15 and TRBJ1-3): DAMVIQNPRYQVTQFGKPVTLSCSQTLNHNVMYWYQQKSSQAPKLLFHYYDKDFNNEADTPDNFQSRRPNTSFCFLDIRSPGLGDTAMYLCATSRDRTGSGNTIYFGEGSWLTVV.

The rearrangement joins TRBV28 to TRBJ2-7, with 9 bases fitting TRBD1. This CDR3 spans 15 amino acids. With V trimmed by 6 bases and J by 1 base, 7 bases remained unmatched. Germline CDR1 is MDHEN and CDR2 is SYDVKM. The CDR3 bases are TGTGCCAGCAGGGGAGAGGGGACAGGGTCCTACGAGCAGTACTTC. It codes for CASRGEGTGSYEQYF.

V usage is TRBV28 and J usage is TRBJ1-5, with a weak D call TRBD1 (6 bases). V lost 8 bases to trimming and J lost 2 bases, with 13 bases between them. In germline, CDR1 is MDHEN, CDR2 SYDVKM. The CDR3 length is 14 residues. The CDR3 region is CASRGAGGNQPQHF. CDR3 in DNA: TGTGCCAGCCGGGGGGCGGGGGGCAATCAGCCCCAGCATTTT.

The genes are TRBV6-1 and TRBJ2-6, with a weak D call TRBD2 (5 bases). The germline CDR1 and CDR2 sequences are MNHNS and SASEGT. V was clipped by 2 bases and J by 4 bases, with 15 bases between them. The CDR3 is 17 residues long. CDR3 protein: CASSERLGSTGANVLTF. The CDR3 DNA follows: TGTGCCAGCAGTGAAAGGCTGGGGAGCACCGGGGCCAACGTCCTGACTTTC.